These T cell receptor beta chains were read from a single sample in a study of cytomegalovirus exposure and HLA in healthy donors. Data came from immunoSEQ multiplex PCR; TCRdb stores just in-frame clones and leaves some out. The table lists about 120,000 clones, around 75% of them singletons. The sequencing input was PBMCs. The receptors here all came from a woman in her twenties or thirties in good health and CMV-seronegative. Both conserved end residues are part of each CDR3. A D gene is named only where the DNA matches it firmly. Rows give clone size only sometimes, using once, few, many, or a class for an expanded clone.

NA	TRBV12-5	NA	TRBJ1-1	CASVLGETEAFF	TGTGCTAGTGTTCTCGGGGAGACTGAAGCTTTCTTT
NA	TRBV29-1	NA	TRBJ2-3	CSAEGDPGTDTQYF	TGCAGCGCCGAGGGAGATCCGGGCACAGATACGCAGTATTTT
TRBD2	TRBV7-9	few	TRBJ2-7	CASSPGRREQYF	TGTGCCAGCAGCCCCGGGAGGCGCGAGCAGTACTTC
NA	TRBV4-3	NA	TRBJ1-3	CASSQELHSGNTIYF	TGCGCCAGCAGCCAAGAACTTCACTCTGGAAACACCATATATTTT
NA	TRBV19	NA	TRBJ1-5	CASSIPYRRDQHF	TGTGCCAGTAGTATCCCCTACAGACGTGACCAGCATTTT
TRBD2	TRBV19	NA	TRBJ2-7	CASSPRLAGVNEQYF	TGTGCCAGTAGTCCCCGACTAGCGGGGGTCAACGAGCAGTACTTC
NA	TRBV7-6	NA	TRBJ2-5	CASSFGAQGTQYF	TGTGCCAGCAGCTTTGGGGCGCAGGGGACCCAGTACTTC
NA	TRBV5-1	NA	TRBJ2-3	CASSPGAIRAGTDTQYF	TGCGCCAGCAGCCCGGGAGCTATCAGGGCCGGCACAGATACGCAGTATTTT
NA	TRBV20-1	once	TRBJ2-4	CSARDLNIQYF	TGCAGTGCTAGAGATCTAAACATTCAGTACTTC
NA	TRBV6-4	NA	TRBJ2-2	CASSGRDTGELFF	TGTGCCAGCAGTGGGAGGGACACCGGGGAGCTGTTTTTT
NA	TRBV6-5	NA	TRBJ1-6	CASSPQVDSPLHF	TGTGCCAGCAGCCCGCAGGTGGATTCACCCCTCCACTTT
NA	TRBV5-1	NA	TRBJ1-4	CASSLAANEKLFF	TGCGCCAGCAGCTTGGCCGCTAATGAAAAACTGTTTTTT
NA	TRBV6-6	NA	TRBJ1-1	CASSQDIYMNTEAFF	TGTGCCAGCAGTCAGGACATCTACATGAACACTGAAGCTTTCTTT
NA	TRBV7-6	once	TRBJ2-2	CASSPRVDTGELFF	TGTGCCAGCAGCCCCCGAGTAGACACCGGGGAGCTGTTTTTT
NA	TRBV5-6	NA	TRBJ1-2	CASSLESEFKSYGYTF	TGTGCCAGCAGCTTGGAATCGGAGTTCAAGAGCTATGGCTACACCTTC
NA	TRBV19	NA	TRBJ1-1	CASRVNRVNTEAFF	TGTGCCAGTAGGGTAAATCGGGTGAACACTGAAGCTTTCTTT
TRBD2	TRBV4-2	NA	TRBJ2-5	CASSQQSGGAGGETQYF	TGTGCCAGCAGCCAACAAAGCGGGGGGGCCGGAGGAGAGACCCAGTACTTC
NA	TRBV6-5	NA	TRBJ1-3	CASSQPGVPGNTIYF	TGTGCCAGCAGCCAGCCCGGGGTCCCTGGAAACACCATATATTTT
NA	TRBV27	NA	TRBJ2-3	CASSLLRTTLTDTQYF	TGTGCCAGCAGTCTCTTGAGGACAACTCTAACAGATACGCAGTATTTT
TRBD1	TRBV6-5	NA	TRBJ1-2	CASSYSGAGGYYGYTF	TGTGCCAGCAGTTACTCGGGGGCAGGGGGATACTATGGCTACACCTTC
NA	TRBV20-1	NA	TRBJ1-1	CSANFLTEAFF	TGCAGTGCTAACTTCTTGACTGAAGCTTTCTTT
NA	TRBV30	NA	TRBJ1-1	CAFNEAGNTEAFF	TGTGCCTTCAACGAGGCAGGGAATACTGAAGCTTTCTTT
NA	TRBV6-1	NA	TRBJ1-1	CASSERATIMNTEAFF	TGTGCCAGCAGTGAACGAGCGACTATTATGAACACTGAAGCTTTCTTT
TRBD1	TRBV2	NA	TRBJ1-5	CASRQDRGQGQPQHF	TGTGCCAGCAGGCAGGACAGGGGGCAAGGTCAGCCCCAGCATTTT
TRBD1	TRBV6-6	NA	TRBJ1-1	CASRGTANEAFF	TGTGCCAGCAGGGGGACAGCAAATGAAGCTTTCTTT
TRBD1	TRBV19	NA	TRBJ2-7	CASMGDRGGYEQYF	TGTGCCAGTATGGGGGACAGGGGAGGCTACGAGCAGTACTTC
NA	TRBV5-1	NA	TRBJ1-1	CASRQENTEAFF	TGCGCCAGCAGGCAGGAGAACACTGAAGCTTTCTTT
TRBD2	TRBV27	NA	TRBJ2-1	CASSSRVAGTYNEQFF	TGTGCCAGCAGTTCGAGAGTAGCGGGAACCTACAATGAGCAGTTCTTC
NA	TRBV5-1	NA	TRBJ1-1	CASSLDGAAGTEAFF	TGCGCCAGCAGCTTGGATGGGGCGGCAGGCACTGAAGCTTTCTTT
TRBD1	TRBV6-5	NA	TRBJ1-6	CASSPGQVNSPLHF	TGTGCCAGCAGCCCAGGACAGGTGAATTCACCCCTCCACTTT
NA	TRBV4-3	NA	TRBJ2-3	CASSQAAQPSTDTQYF	TGCGCCAGCAGCCAGGCGGCTCAACCTAGCACAGATACGCAGTATTTT
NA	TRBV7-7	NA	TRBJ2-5	CASSSDSHQYF	TGTGCCAGCAGCTCAGACAGCCACCAGTACTTC
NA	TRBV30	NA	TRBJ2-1	CAWSVAGISSYNEQFF	TGTGCCTGGAGTGTGGCCGGGATCAGCTCCTACAATGAGCAGTTCTTC